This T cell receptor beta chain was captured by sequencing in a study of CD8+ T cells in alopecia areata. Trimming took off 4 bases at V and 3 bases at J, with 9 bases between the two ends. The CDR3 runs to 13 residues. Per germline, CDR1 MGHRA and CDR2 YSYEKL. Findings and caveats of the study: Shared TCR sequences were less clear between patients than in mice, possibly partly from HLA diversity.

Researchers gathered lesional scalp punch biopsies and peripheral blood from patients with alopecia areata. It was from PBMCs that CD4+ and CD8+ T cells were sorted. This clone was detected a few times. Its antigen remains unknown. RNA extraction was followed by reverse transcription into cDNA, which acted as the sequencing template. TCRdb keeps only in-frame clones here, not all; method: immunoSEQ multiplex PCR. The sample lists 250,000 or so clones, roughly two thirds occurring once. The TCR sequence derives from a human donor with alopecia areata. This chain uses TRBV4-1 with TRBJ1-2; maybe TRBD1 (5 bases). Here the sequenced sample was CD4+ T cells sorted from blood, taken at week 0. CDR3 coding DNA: TGCGCCAGCAGCCCGGACACAGACTATGGCTACACCTTC. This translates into CASSPDTDYGYTF.